The 26 T cell receptor beta chains reported below all come from one sample, sequenced in a study of regulatory T cells in long-lasting Graves disease. Construction of TCR beta libraries relied on iRepertoire HTBI primers and on Arm-PCR targeting CDR3 regions. TCRdb reprocessed the multiplex PCR reads via MiXCR and lists one record per CDR3 protein. The table has about 400,000 distinct CDR3 sequences, 15% seen once; the top ten hold about 8.2%. Time point: newly diagnosed GD, antithyroid drugs for less than 3 months. Extracted PBMC RNA gave rise to the TCR library. These same data were also listed under a study on T cells in Graves' hyperthyroidism and ophthalmopathy.

The starting material was peripheral blood mononuclear cells (PBMCs), obtained at new diagnosis, from a patient treated with antithyroid drugs. The receptors here all came from a woman aged 40 to 49 with Graves disease.

This clonotype was counted many times. The rearrangement uses TRBV12-3 or TRBV12-4 and TRBJ2-7; no firm D call. The V gene lost 2 bases and the J gene lost 6 bases, with 2 bases spanning the gap. CDR3 length: 10 amino acids. In DNA, the CDR3 is TGTGCCAGCAGTTTAATCGAGCAGTACTTC. Encoded protein: CASSLIEQYF.

This clonotype showed up just a few times. A junction boundary mismatches the germline segment, possibly from a read error. The rearrangement uses TRBV5-6 and TRBJ2-3, with D possibly matching TRBD2 (5 bases). The CDR3 contains 17 residues. CDR1 is SGHDT and CDR2 is YYEEEE in the germline V gene. In DNA, the CDR3 is TGTGCCAGCACCTTGGCAGGTGGAGCGGCTAGCACAGATACGCAGTATTTT. This gives the protein CASTLAGGAASTDTQYF.

This clonotype was detected only a few times. The chain combines TRBV5-1 with TRBJ2-2; D may be TRBD1 or TRBD2 (5 bases each). The CDR3 sequence is 14 residues long. V was shortened by 0 bases and J by 4 bases, with 7 bases between the two germline ends. CDR1 and CDR2 from the germline V gene are SGHRS and YFSETQ. The CDR3 sequence is CASSLGDPTGELFF. CDR3 nucleotide sequence: TGCGCCAGCAGCTTGGGGGACCCCACCGGGGAGCTGTTTTTT.

V and J are TRBV12-3 or TRBV12-4 and TRBJ2-5, with D perhaps given as TRBD1 or TRBD2 (5 bases each). V dropped 1 base and J dropped 5 bases, with 14 bases sitting between them. The CDR3 contains 15 residues. This CDR3 reads CASSLGFGGEETQYF. The CDR3 DNA follows: TGTGCCAGCAGTTTAGGGTTTGGGGGAGAGGAGACCCAGTACTTC.

V usage is TRBV7-9 and J usage is TRBJ2-4; the D is unclear. Trimming took off 2 bases at V and 0 bases at J, with 11 bases between the two ends. Germline lookup yields CDR1 SEHNR and CDR2 FQNEAQ (reference sequence). The CDR3 contains 16 residues. The CDR3 region is CASSLSYNIAKNIQYF. CDR3 nucleotide sequence: TGTGCCAGCAGCTTAAGTTACAACATAGCCAAAAACATTCAGTACTTC.

This clonotype was picked up many times. This sequence joins TRBV19 and TRBJ2-5, with TRBD1 matching 7 bases. J lost 5 bases, V lost 5 bases, and 8 bases had no gene match. Germline V gives CDR1 LNHDA, CDR2 SQIVND (reference sequence). CDR3 size: 14 residues. The CDR3, as DNA: TGTGCCAGTAGTGCGGCGACAGGGAGCGAGACCCAGTACTTC. Translating it yields CASSAATGSETQYF.

This clonotype was recorded many times. The chain joins TRBV12-3 or TRBV12-4 to TRBJ1-1; TRBD1 is a possible D gene (5 bases). V was pared by 3 bases and J by 6 bases, with 11 bases between. The CDR3 totals 13 residues. CDR3: CASSFTGGAEAFF. The DNA for the CDR3 is TGTGCCAGCAGTTTCACCGGAGGGGCTGAAGCTTTCTTT.

This clonotype was seen ten or more times. This chain connects TRBV12-3 or TRBV12-4 to TRBJ2-1; 16 bases align to TRBD2. The trim removed 4 bases at V and 7 bases at J, leaving 4 bases unmatched. The CDR3 spans 16 residues. The CDR3: CASSSGTSGRGNEQFF. DNA of the CDR3: TGTGCCAGCAGTTCCGGGACTAGCGGGAGGGGGAATGAGCAGTTCTTC.

There are many counts of this clonotype. This chain's CDR3 is CASSDPAGGRHEQFF. Written as DNA, the CDR3 is TGTGCCAGCAGTGACCCCGCGGGAGGGCGCCATGAGCAGTTCTTC. This chain uses TRBV2 with TRBJ2-1; TRBD2 matches 9 bases. V was pared by 3 bases and J by 8 bases, with 8 bases of the junction left unmatched. Germline V CDR1 and CDR2: SNHLY, FYNNEI. CDR3 length equals 15 residues.

The J gene is TRBJ2-7, the V gene TRBV6-2 or TRBV6-3; the D is unclear. CDR3 length: 15 residues. Germline CDR1 and CDR2: MNHEY and SVGEGT. The V gene lost 5 bases and the J gene lost 2 bases, with 16 bases spanning the gap. CDR3 in DNA: TGTGCCAGCAGTACCCCCGGCCAGGAGCCCTACGAGCAGTACTTC. Protein product: CASSTPGQEPYEQYF.

Remarks on this clonotype: This sequence may be a read error, since a much larger clone differs from it by one base. The gene calls are TRBV28 and TRBJ2-2, with D perhaps matching TRBD1 or TRBD2 (5 bases each). Germline CDR1 MDHEN, CDR2 SYDVKM. This CDR3 has 15 amino acids. The CDR3 DNA is TGTGCCAGCAGTTTTCCGGGACGGGGCACCGGGGAGCTGGTTTTT. This gives the protein CASSFPGRGTGELVF.

The rearrangement uses TRBV28 and TRBJ2-6, with 8 nucleotides matching TRBD1. Germline V gives CDR1 MDHEN, CDR2 SYDVKM. The J segment lost 0 bases and the V segment lost 7 bases, leaving 5 bases of the junction unmatched. The length of the CDR3 is 16 residues. The CDR3 region has the DNA TGTGCCAGCACCCGGGACAGGTTCTCTGGGGCCAACGTCCTGACTTTC. This translates into CASTRDRFSGANVLTF. Supplemented by reference TRBV28 and TRBJ2-6, the full variable domain reads DVKVTQSSRYLVKRTGEKVFLECVQDMDHENMFWYRQDPGLGLRLIYFSYDVKMKEKGDIPEGYSVSREKKERFSLILESASTNQTSMYLCASTRDRFSGANVLTFGAGSRLTVL.

This clonotype appeared many times. CDR3 sequence (DNA): TGTGCCAGCAGTGGGACAGGGTACAATTCACCCCTCCACTTT. It is translated as CASSGTGYNSPLHF. This sequence joins TRBV6-2 or TRBV6-3 and TRBJ1-6; TRBD1 matches at 9 bases. Germline CDR1 reads MNHEY; CDR2 reads SVGEGT. The CDR3 is 14 amino acids. V was clipped by 5 bases and J by 7 bases; unmatched bases: 3.

This chain links TRBV11-2 with TRBJ2-1, with 12 nucleotides matching TRBD2. Trimming at V came to 5 bases and at J to 3 bases, leaving 8 bases not matched to a gene. The length of the CDR3 is 17 residues. Germline V gene lookup returns CDR1 SGHAT and CDR2 FQNNGV. The CDR3 loop reads CASSQALAGGNYNEQFF. In DNA, the CDR3 is TGTGCCAGCAGCCAAGCCCTAGCGGGAGGGAACTACAATGAGCAGTTCTTC.

This sequence joins TRBV12-3 or TRBV12-4 and TRBJ1-5; D gene unclear. The CDR3 runs 12 residues. V was pared by 3 bases and J by 6 bases, with 6 bases between. CDR3 loop: CASSFTVQPQHF. DNA for the CDR3: TGTGCCAGCAGTTTTACAGTTCAGCCCCAGCATTTT.

The sample holds many counts of this clonotype. The chain links TRBV20-1 to TRBJ2-3; TRBD1 aligns across 8 bases. V was pared by 5 bases and J by 1 base, with 8 bases of the junction left unmatched. The CDR3 length is 15 residues. The germline V gene has CDR1 DFQATT and CDR2 SNEGSKA (reference sequence). The CDR3 DNA reads as TGCAGTGCTCCGGACACGGACAGGGGCACAGATACGCAGTATTTT. It is translated as CSAPDTDRGTDTQYF.

This clonotype was found many times. The chain links TRBV28 to TRBJ2-7; D may be TRBD2 (6 bases). V lost 5 bases, J lost 3 bases, and 14 bases lay in between. Per the germline V gene, CDR1 is MDHEN and CDR2 is SYDVKM. This CDR3 has 14 residues. CDR3 region: CASSPSGEVYEQYF. CDR3 nucleotides: TGTGCCAGCAGTCCGTCGGGGGAAGTCTACGAGCAGTACTTC.

The V call is TRBV4-1, the J call TRBJ1-2; TRBD1 might be the D (5 bases). The CDR3 loop spans 14 amino acids. Germline lookup yields CDR1 MGHRA and CDR2 YSYEKL. V lost 3 bases and J lost 4, with 12 bases in between. The CDR3 loop is CASSHEGKFYGYTF. Written as DNA, the CDR3 is TGCGCCAGCAGCCACGAGGGGAAATTCTATGGCTACACCTTC.

J is TRBJ2-1 and V is TRBV3-1; a possible D gene is TRBD2 (5 bases). The germline V gene has CDR1 LGHDT and CDR2 YNNKEL (reference sequence). Trimming removed 6 bases from V and 5 bases from J, with 17 bases in between. The CDR3 has 15 residues. CDR3 loop: CASSTFWGVNNEQFF. The CDR3 nucleotides are TGTGCCAGCAGTACGTTTTGGGGAGTGAACAATGAGCAGTTCTTC.

At least ten counts were recorded for this clonotype. The genes are TRBV28 and TRBJ2-5, with 9 nucleotides matching TRBD2. CDR1 MDHEN and CDR2 SYDVKM come from the germline V gene. This CDR3 spans 16 amino acids. V shed 5 bases and J 1 base; nucleotides not matched to a gene: 8. The CDR3 DNA sequence: TGTGCCAGCAGTCACCCCTTGCGGGAGGGCCAAGAGACCCAGTACTTC. Its protein is CASSHPLREGQETQYF. Based on the CDR3 plus reference TRBV28 and TRBJ2-5, the full variable domain is DVKVTQSSRYLVKRTGEKVFLECVQDMDHENMFWYRQDPGLGLRLIYFSYDVKMKEKGDIPEGYSVSREKKERFSLILESASTNQTSMYLCASSHPLREGQETQYFGPGTRLLVL.

This clonotype has a count of ten or more. J is TRBJ1-1 and V is TRBV13; the D is unclear. Germline V gene sequence: CDR1 PRHDT, CDR2 FYEKMQ (reference sequence). This CDR3 contains 17 residues. The ends were cut back, 1 base at V and 2 bases at J, with 17 bases in the middle. Written as DNA, the CDR3 is TGTGCCAGCAGCTTAGTATCGGGCGCCTACTTAAACACTGAAGCTTTCTTT. The encoded protein is CASSLVSGAYLNTEAFF.

The sample holds many counts of this clonotype. The chain has TRBV28 and TRBJ2-1; 8 positions agree with TRBD1. After removal of 7 bases from V and 6 bases from J, the junction contained 8 bases not matched to a gene. The V gene's germline CDR1 is MDHEN and CDR2 SYDVKM. The CDR3 covers 14 residues. The CDR3 sequence: CASKRTGLGNEQFF. The CDR3 nucleotides read TGTGCCAGCAAACGGACAGGGTTGGGCAATGAGCAGTTCTTC.

This clonotype showed up many times. The chain is built from TRBV11-2 and TRBJ2-1, with D unresolved. The germline V gene encodes CDR1 SGHAT and CDR2 FQNNGV. V dropped 1 base and J dropped 10 bases, with 8 bases sitting between them. The CDR3 sequence is 12 residues long. CDR3 nucleotide sequence: TGTGCCAGCAGCTTAGGGTCTACCGAGCAGTTCTTC. Its protein product is CASSLGSTEQFF.

This clonotype has at least ten counts. The chain has TRBV11-3 and TRBJ1-1; weak D call: TRBD1 (5 bases). Germline V gene lookup returns CDR1 SGHNT and CDR2 YENEEA. V gave up 4 bases and J gave up 1 base, with 16 bases separating them. This CDR3 is built from 16 residues. The CDR3 sequence is CASSSPQGMWNTEAFF. The CDR3 bases are TGTGCCAGCAGCTCCCCTCAGGGCATGTGGAACACTGAAGCTTTCTTT. The whole variable domain, remainder taken from reference TRBV11-3 and TRBJ1-1, is EAGVVQSPRYKIIEKKQPVAFWCNPISGHNTLYWYLQNLGQGPELLIRYENEEAVDDSQLPKDRFSAERLKGVDSTLKIQPAELGDSAVYLCASSSPQGMWNTEAFFGQGTRLTVV.

This clonotype was observed many times. In nucleotides, the CDR3 is TGTGCCAGCAGTTTCGGGGAAAACACCGGGGAGCTGTTTTTT. Protein sequence: CASSFGENTGELFF. The chain employs TRBV12-3 or TRBV12-4 and TRBJ2-2; tentatively, D is TRBD2 (5 bases). Trimming took 3 bases from V and 2 from J, leaving 7 bases between them. The CDR3 consists of 14 residues.

This clonotype was observed many times. The chain is built from TRBV7-8 and TRBJ2-2; 10 bases map to TRBD1. CDR3 length: 18 amino acids. Trimming cost V 5 bases and J 3 bases; bases outside gene matches: 12. The germline V gene encodes CDR1 SGHVS and CDR2 FQNEAQ. The CDR3 DNA reads TGTGCCAGCAGCACCTATCCGGGACAGGGGTGGGACACCGGGGAGCTGTTTTTT. Its protein product is CASSTYPGQGWDTGELFF.